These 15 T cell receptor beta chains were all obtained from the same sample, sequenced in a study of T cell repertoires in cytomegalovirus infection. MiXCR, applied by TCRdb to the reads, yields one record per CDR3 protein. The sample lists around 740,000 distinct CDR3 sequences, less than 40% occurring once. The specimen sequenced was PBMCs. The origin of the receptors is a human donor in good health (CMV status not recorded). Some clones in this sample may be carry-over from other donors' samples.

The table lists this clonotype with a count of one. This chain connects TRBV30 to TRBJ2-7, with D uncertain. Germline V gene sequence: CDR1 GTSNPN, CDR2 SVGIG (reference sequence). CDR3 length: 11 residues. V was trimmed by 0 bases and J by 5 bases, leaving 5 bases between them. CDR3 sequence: CAWSVAHEQYF. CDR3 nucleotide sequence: TGTGCCTGGAGTGTAGCCCACGAGCAGTACTTC.

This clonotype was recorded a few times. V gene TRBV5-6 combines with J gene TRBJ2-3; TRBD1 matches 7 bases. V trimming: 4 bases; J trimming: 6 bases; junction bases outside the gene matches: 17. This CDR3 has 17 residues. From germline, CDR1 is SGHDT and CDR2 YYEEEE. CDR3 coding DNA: TGTGCCAGCAGCAAACCCGGGACAGTTATCTCCGCGGATACGCAGTATTTT. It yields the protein CASSKPGTVISADTQYF.

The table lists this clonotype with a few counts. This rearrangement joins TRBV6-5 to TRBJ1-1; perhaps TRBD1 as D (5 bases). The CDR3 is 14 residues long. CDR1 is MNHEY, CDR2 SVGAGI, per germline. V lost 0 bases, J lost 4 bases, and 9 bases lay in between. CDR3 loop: CASSYSGGTTEAFF. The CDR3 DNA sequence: TGTGCCAGCAGTTACTCGGGGGGTACCACTGAAGCTTTCTTT.

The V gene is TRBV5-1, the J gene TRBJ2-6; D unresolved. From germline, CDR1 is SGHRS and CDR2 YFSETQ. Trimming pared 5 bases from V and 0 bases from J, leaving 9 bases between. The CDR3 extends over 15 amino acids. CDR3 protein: CASRFTPSGANVLTF. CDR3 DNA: TGCGCCAGCAGGTTTACCCCCTCTGGGGCCAACGTCCTGACTTTC.

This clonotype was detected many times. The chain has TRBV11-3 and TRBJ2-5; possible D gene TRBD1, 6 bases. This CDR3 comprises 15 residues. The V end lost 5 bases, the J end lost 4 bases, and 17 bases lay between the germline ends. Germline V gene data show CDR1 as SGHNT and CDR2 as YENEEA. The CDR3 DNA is TGTGCCAGCAGCCCTGGGGGCTGGGTCGGAGAGACCCAGTACTTC. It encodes CASSPGGWVGETQYF.

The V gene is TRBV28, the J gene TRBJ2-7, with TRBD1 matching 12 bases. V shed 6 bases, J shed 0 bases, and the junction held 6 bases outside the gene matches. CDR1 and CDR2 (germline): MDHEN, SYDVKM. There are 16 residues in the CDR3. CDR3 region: CASRRTGQGASYEQYF. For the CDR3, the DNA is TGTGCCAGCAGGAGGACGGGACAGGGGGCCTCCTACGAGCAGTACTTC.

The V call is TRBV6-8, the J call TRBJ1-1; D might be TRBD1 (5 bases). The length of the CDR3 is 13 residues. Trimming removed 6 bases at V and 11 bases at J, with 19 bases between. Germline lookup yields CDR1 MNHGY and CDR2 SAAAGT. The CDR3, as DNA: TGTGCCAGCAGGGACGGCTACGGGGAGGGGGCTTTCTTT. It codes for CASRDGYGEGAFF.

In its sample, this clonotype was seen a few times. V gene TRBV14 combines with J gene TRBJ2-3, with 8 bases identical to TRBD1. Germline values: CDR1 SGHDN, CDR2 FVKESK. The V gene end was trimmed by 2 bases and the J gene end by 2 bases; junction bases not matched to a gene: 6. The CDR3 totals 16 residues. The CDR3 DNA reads TGTGCCAGCAGCCAACGACAGGGGCAACTCACAGATACGCAGTATTTT. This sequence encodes CASSQRQGQLTDTQYF.

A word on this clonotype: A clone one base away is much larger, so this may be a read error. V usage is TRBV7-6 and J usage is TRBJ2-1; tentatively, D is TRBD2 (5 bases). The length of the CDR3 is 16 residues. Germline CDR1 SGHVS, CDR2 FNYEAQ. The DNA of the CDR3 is TGTGCTAGCAGCTTAGAAGGTGGACTTGGGGTCGGTGAGCAGTTCTTC. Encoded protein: CASSLEGGLGVGEQFF.

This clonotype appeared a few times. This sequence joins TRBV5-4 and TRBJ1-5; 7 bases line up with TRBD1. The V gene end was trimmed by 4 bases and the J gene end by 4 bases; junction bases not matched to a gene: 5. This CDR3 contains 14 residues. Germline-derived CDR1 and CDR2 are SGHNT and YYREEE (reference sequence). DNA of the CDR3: TGTGCCAGCAGCCTGGAGGGACAGAATCAGCCCCAGCATTTT. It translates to CASSLEGQNQPQHF.

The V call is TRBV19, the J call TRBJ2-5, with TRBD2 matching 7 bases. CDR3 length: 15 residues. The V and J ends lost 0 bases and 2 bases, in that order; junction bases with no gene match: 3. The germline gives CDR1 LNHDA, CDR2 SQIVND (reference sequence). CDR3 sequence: CASSIDREGQETQYF. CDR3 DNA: TGTGCCAGTAGTATAGATAGGGAGGGTCAAGAGACCCAGTACTTC.

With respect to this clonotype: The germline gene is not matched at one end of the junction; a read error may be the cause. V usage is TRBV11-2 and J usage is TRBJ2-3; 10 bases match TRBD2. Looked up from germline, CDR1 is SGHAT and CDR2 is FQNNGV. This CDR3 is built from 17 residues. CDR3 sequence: CVSSSGRLAGVTDTQYF. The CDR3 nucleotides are TGTGTCAGCAGCTCCGGACGGCTAGCGGGAGTGACAGATACGCAGTATTTT.

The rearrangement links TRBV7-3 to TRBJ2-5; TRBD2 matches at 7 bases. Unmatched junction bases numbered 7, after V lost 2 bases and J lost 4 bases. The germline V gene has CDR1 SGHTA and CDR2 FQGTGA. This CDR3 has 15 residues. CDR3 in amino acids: CASSLSGGGPETQYF. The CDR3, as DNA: TGTGCCAGCAGCTTATCGGGGGGTGGCCCAGAGACCCAGTACTTC.

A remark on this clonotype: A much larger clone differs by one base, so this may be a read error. This CDR3 reads CASSPGQGYPLNTAAFF. The CDR3 DNA is TGTGCCAGCAGCCCCGGACAGGGCTATCCCTTGAACACTGCAGCTTTCTTT. The chain combines TRBV7-2 with TRBJ1-1, with 8 bases fitting TRBD1. Germline values: CDR1 SGHTA, CDR2 FQGNSA. This CDR3 region has 17 residues.

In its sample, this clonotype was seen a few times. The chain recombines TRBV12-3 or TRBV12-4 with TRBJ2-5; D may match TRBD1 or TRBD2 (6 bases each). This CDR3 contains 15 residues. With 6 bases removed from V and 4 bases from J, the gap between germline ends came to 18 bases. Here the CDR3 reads CASSAGAGQGETQYF. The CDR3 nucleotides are TGTGCCAGCAGCGCCGGGGCGGGACAAGGAGAGACCCAGTACTTC.